This T cell receptor beta chain was retrieved from a study of beta chain features in type 1 diabetes. Study-level information: Investigators examined nearly 110,000,000 sorted cells across all samples.

General study results and limits: Moderate but significant shortening of TCRB CDR3s was recorded in all four CD4+ subsets from Type 1 diabetes patients. More deletions and fewer insertions at VDJ junctions were seen in type 1 diabetes patients.

This clone was counted between two and nine times. Its antigen is not known. The germline CDR1 and CDR2 sequences are LGHNA and YSLEER. CDR3 length equals 18 residues. Trimming removed 1 base from V and 7 bases from J; junction bases left unmatched: 14. The study reverse transcribed the entire isolated RNA, so it sequenced expressed TCRB transcripts. The method was immunoSEQ multiplex PCR; TCRdb's version includes in-frame clones alone and lacks a portion of them. The data show some 270,000 clones, with approximately 11% seen just once and more than 0.015% held by the top ten. The chain combines TRBV4-3 with TRBJ2-1; 9 nucleotides align to TRBD2. Sequencing was performed on naive CD4+ T cells from blood. This sequence originates from a man aged 30-40 years with type 1 diabetes. In DNA, the CDR3 is TGCGCCAGCAGCCAAGGGTCCTCGCGCGGGGGGGCTGAAAATGAGCAGTTCTTC. Its translation: CASSQGSSRGGAENEQFF.